The 25 T cell receptor beta chains below were found in one sample sequenced in a study of T cell repertoires in cytomegalovirus infection. TCRdb fed the reads into MiXCR, producing one record per CDR3 protein. The sample records approximately 300,000 distinct CDR3 sequences, approximately 25% being singletons. What these receptors recognize is not known. The sequences come from cultured PBMCs, collected from culture after CMV antigen stimulation. The receptor set was obtained from a human donor in good health (CMV status not recorded). Some clones in this sample may be carry-over from other donors' samples.

This clonotype was detected ten times or more. CDR3 loop: CSARDQGGMRAFF. DNA for the CDR3: TGCAGTGCTAGAGATCAAGGCGGCATGCGGGCTTTCTTT. The J gene is TRBJ1-1, the V gene TRBV20-1; D remains ambiguous. V was pared by 0 bases and J by 11 bases, with 16 bases between. This CDR3 has 13 residues. The germline V gene has CDR1 DFQATT and CDR2 SNEGSKA (reference sequence).

This clonotype was picked up a small number of times. The J gene is TRBJ2-1, the V gene TRBV7-2; D remains ambiguous. The V gene's germline CDR1 is SGHTA and CDR2 FQGNSA. Trimming removed 5 bases at V and 9 bases at J, with 8 bases between. The CDR3 has 11 residues. The CDR3 region has the DNA TGTGCCAGCAGCCCTGTCGTTGAGCAGTTCTTC. It translates to CASSPVVEQFF. The variable domain in full, completed from reference TRBV7-2 and TRBJ2-1, reads GAGVSQSPSNKVTEKGKDVELRCDPISGHTALYWYRQSLGQGLEFLIYFQGNSAPDKSGLPSDRFSAERTGGSVSTLTIQRTQQEDSAVYLCASSPVVEQFFGPGTRLTVL.

In its sample, this clonotype was seen a few times. The V and J genes are TRBV2 and TRBJ2-1, with 13 bases fitting TRBD2. The CDR3 has 16 residues. V lost 8 bases, J lost 5 bases, and 9 bases stayed unmatched. Germline CDR1 SNHLY, CDR2 FYNNEI. CDR3 sequence: CASFRRTSGRNNEQFF. The CDR3 nucleotides read TGTGCCAGCTTTAGACGGACTAGCGGGAGAAACAATGAGCAGTTCTTC.

The sample holds a few counts of this clonotype. This rearrangement joins TRBV5-1 to TRBJ2-6; D call uncertain. This CDR3 contains 14 residues. The V gene lost 4 bases and the J gene lost 4 bases, with 9 bases spanning the gap. In germline, CDR1 is SGHRS, CDR2 YFSETQ. The CDR3 DNA reads as TGCGCCAGCAGCCCCCATGGAGGGGCCAACGTCCTGACTTTC. This encodes CASSPHGGANVLTF.

J is TRBJ2-3 and V is TRBV27, with D maybe TRBD2 (5 bases). CDR1 is MNHEY and CDR2 is SMNVEV in the germline V gene (reference sequence). There are 14 residues in the CDR3. The ends were cut back, 10 bases at V and 3 bases at J, with 17 bases in the middle. The CDR3 loop reads CATSVDGKTDTQYF. CDR3 in DNA: TGTGCCACCTCGGTGGACGGGAAAACAGATACGCAGTATTTT.

Only a few counts were recorded for this clonotype. The V call is TRBV20-1, the J call TRBJ2-5; tentatively, D is TRBD1 or TRBD2 (6 bases each). V was shortened by 5 bases and J by 5 bases, with 18 bases between the two germline ends. The CDR3 totals 14 residues. Germline CDR1 DFQATT, CDR2 SNEGSKA (reference sequence). This CDR3 is CSAGGTGGPETQYF. In DNA, the CDR3 is TGCAGTGCTGGGGGGACTGGGGGCCCGGAGACCCAGTACTTC.

A word on this clonotype: A junction boundary mismatches the germline segment, possibly from a read error. The chain is built from TRBV7-2 and TRBJ2-1; D is perhaps TRBD1 or TRBD2 (7 bases each). The CDR3 covers 15 residues. CDR1 and CDR2 from the germline V gene are SGHTA and FQGNSA. This CDR3 is CASSRGDSSYNKQFF. CDR3 coding DNA: TGTGCCAGCAGCCGGGGGGACAGCTCCTACAATAAGCAGTTCTTC.

Only a few counts were recorded for this clonotype. The J gene is TRBJ1-5, the V gene TRBV19; no clear D. V was cut by 0 bases and J by 3 bases, with 3 bases left in between. CDR1 and CDR2 from the germline V gene are LNHDA and SQIVND (reference sequence). The CDR3 consists of 13 residues. The chain's CDR3 is CASSIDYNQPQHF. The CDR3 DNA is TGTGCCAGTAGTATAGATTACAATCAGCCCCAGCATTTT. The full variable domain, with the rest looked up from reference TRBV19 and TRBJ1-5, is DGGITQSPKYLFRKEGQNVTLSCEQNLNHDAMYWYRQDPGQGLRLIYYSQIVNDFQKGDIAEGYSVSREKKESFPLTVTSAQKNPTAFYLCASSIDYNQPQHFGDGTRLSIL.

This clonotype was detected many times. The chain recombines TRBV7-9 with TRBJ1-1, with D maybe TRBD1 (5 bases). Trimming left V 5 bases short and J 3 bases short, with 16 bases between. The CDR3 totals 15 residues. CDR1 SEHNR and CDR2 FQNEAQ come from the germline V gene (reference sequence). Here the CDR3 DNA reads TGTGCCAGCAGCCACCTCTCGGGGGGAGACACTGAAGCTTTCTTT. It is translated as CASSHLSGGDTEAFF. Full variable domain (rest looked up from reference TRBV7-9 and TRBJ1-1): DTGVSQNPRHKITKRGQNVTFRCDPISEHNRLYWYRQTLGQGPEFLTYFQNEAQLEKSRLLSDRFSAERPKGSFSTLEIQRTEQGDSAMYLCASSHLSGGDTEAFFGQGTRLTVV.

The chain employs TRBV6-1 and TRBJ2-5; 12 positions match TRBD1. With 8 bases clipped from V and 2 bases from J, the junction kept 6 bases outside the gene matches. The length of the CDR3 is 15 residues. Germline lookup yields CDR1 MNHNS and CDR2 SASEGT. CDR3: CASGDRGLLQETQYF. CDR3 in DNA: TGTGCCAGCGGGGACAGGGGGCTACTGCAAGAGACCCAGTACTTC.

This sequence joins TRBV28 and TRBJ1-2, with unresolved D. The CDR3 extends over 17 amino acids. V was shortened by 6 bases and J by 6 bases, with 26 bases between the two germline ends. Per germline, CDR1 MDHEN and CDR2 SYDVKM. CDR3 coding DNA: TGTGCCAGCAGCCCTACGTTTAAGGGAAGGAGCGGCCATGGCTACACCTTC. Translated: CASSPTFKGRSGHGYTF.

In the case of this clonotype: At one boundary the junction diverges from the germline segment, which might be a read error. The V gene is TRBV30, the J gene TRBJ1-2, with 8 bases aligning to TRBD1. CDR1 is GTSNPN, CDR2 SVGIG, per germline (reference sequence). CDR3 length equals 14 residues. The CDR3, as DNA: TGTGCCTGGAACAAGGACAGGGTTTCATATGGCTACGCCTTC. Translation: CAWNKDRVSYGYAF.

The table lists this clonotype with many counts. The chain carries TRBV7-8 and TRBJ2-4, with 9 bases that match TRBD2. Germline assignment: CDR1 SGHVS and CDR2 FQNEAQ. V shed 5 bases, J shed 7 bases, and the junction held 9 bases outside the gene matches. The CDR3 runs to 15 residues. The CDR3 protein is CASSPLAGVSNIQYF. CDR3 nucleotide sequence: TGTGCCAGCAGCCCTTTAGCGGGAGTCTCGAACATTCAGTACTTC.

The rearrangement uses TRBV28 and TRBJ1-5; D not resolved. Trimming pared 4 bases from V and 9 bases from J, leaving 7 bases between. This CDR3 spans 11 amino acids. Germline CDR1 MDHEN, CDR2 SYDVKM. CDR3 sequence (DNA): TGTGCCAGCAGTTCCCTTCGGCCCCAGCATTTT. Translating gives CASSSLRPQHF.

The chain has TRBV6-5 and TRBJ2-7, with D uncertain. This CDR3 comprises 13 residues. Germline lookup yields CDR1 MNHEY and CDR2 SVGAGI. The V end was cut by 5 bases, the J end by 3 bases, with 11 bases between. The DNA for the CDR3 is TGTGCCAGCAGTAGAACCGCACGCTACGAGCAGTACTTC. Its translation: CASSRTARYEQYF.

CDR3 bases: TGTGCCAGCAGCTTAGATTTTACCAAGAACTATGGCTACACCTTC. Its protein product is CASSLDFTKNYGYTF. V usage is TRBV7-2 and J usage is TRBJ1-2; D gene unclear. V was pared by 1 base and J by 2 bases, with 11 bases between. Germline V CDR1 and CDR2: SGHTA, FQGNSA. There are 15 residues in the CDR3.

This sequence joins TRBV5-6 and TRBJ1-2; no reliable D call. Trimming removed 4 bases at V and 7 bases at J, with 20 bases between. This CDR3 has 15 amino acids. Germline values: CDR1 SGHDT, CDR2 YYEEEE. CDR3 loop: CASSPTTGGVGGYTF. CDR3 DNA sequence: TGTGCCAGCAGCCCCACAACGGGCGGGGTTGGTGGCTACACCTTC. Using reference TRBV5-6 and TRBJ1-2 for the parts outside the CDR3, the full variable domain is DAGVTQSPTHLIKTRGQQVTLRCSPKSGHDTVSWYQQALGQGPQFIFQYYEEEERQRGNFPDRFSGHQFPNYSSELNVNALLLGDSALYLCASSPTTGGVGGYTFGSGTRLTVV.

The V call is TRBV12-3 or TRBV12-4, the J call TRBJ2-7; 8 nucleotides line up with TRBD2. Losses at the gene ends were 9 bases for V and 5 bases for J; bases not matched to a gene: 9. The CDR3 length is 13 residues. CDR3 nucleotide sequence: TGTGCCAGGGCGGCGGGAGGTATGAACGAGCAGTACGTC. Protein: CARAAGGMNEQYV.

The V call is TRBV20-1, the J call TRBJ2-2; the D gene is possibly TRBD1 (6 bases). CDR1 and CDR2 from the germline V gene are DFQATT and SNEGSKA (reference sequence). Trimming removed 3 bases at V and 4 bases at J, with 12 bases between. This CDR3 has 14 amino acids. The CDR3 reads CSASPGVGTGELFF. Here the CDR3 DNA reads TGCAGTGCTAGTCCAGGGGTTGGCACCGGGGAGCTGTTTTTT.

CDR3 nucleotide sequence: TGCGCCAGCAGCCTCATGAACCAGGGGCGAGGAAACACCATATATTTT. As protein: CASSLMNQGRGNTIYF. The genes are TRBV4-1 and TRBJ1-3, with D tentatively TRBD1 (6 bases). V gave up 4 bases and J gave up 4 bases, with 17 bases separating them. CDR3 size: 16 residues. Germline V lookup: CDR1 MGHRA, CDR2 YSYEKL.

This clonotype was recorded a few times. The gene calls are TRBV19 and TRBJ2-7; the match to TRBD2 covers 15 bases. Germline V CDR1 and CDR2: LNHDA, SQIVND (reference sequence). This CDR3 has 18 amino acids. With V trimmed by 4 bases and J by 3 bases, 10 bases remained unmatched. In nucleotides, the CDR3 is TGTGCCAGTAGTACCGGACTAGCGGGAGGGCCGGACGGCTACGAGCAGTACTTC. The encoded protein is CASSTGLAGGPDGYEQYF.

This clonotype was observed many times. The CDR3 DNA reads TGTGCCAGCAGCACACAGGGTCATCAGCCCCAGCATTTT. Translation: CASSTQGHQPQHF. The V call is TRBV12-3 or TRBV12-4, the J call TRBJ1-5; TRBD1 is a possible D gene (6 bases). The CDR3 has 13 amino acids. Trimming left V 6 bases short and J 5 bases short, with 11 bases between.

This clonotype was detected many times. J is TRBJ2-1 and V is TRBV7-2; possibly TRBD1 or TRBD2 for D (7 bases each). Germline V CDR1 and CDR2: SGHTA, FQGNSA. V lost 5 bases and J lost 2, with 25 bases in between. The CDR3 totals 19 residues. CDR3 sequence (DNA): TGTGCCAGCAGCGACCGTGGGGACTACGGGACAGCTACCTACAATGAGCAGTTCTTC. Translation gives CASSDRGDYGTATYNEQFF.

This clonotype was recorded a few times. The chain couples TRBV20-1 to TRBJ1-1; a weak D match, TRBD1 (5 bases). The CDR3 sequence is 15 residues long. With 3 bases removed from V and 3 bases from J, the gap between germline ends came to 17 bases. CDR1 is DFQATT, CDR2 SNEGSKA, per germline (reference sequence). CDR3 protein: CSASLLSGYDTEAFF. CDR3 in DNA: TGCAGTGCTAGTCTGCTTTCAGGGTATGACACTGAAGCTTTCTTT.

V gene TRBV19 combines with J gene TRBJ1-5; TRBD1 agrees at 8 bases. The CDR3 covers 15 residues. Germline CDR1 and CDR2: LNHDA and SQIVND (reference sequence). The ends lost 4 bases at V and 4 bases at J; junction bases unmatched: 6. CDR3: CASSNRGISNQPQHF. DNA for the CDR3: TGTGCCAGTAGTAACAGGGGGATTTCAAATCAGCCCCAGCATTTT.